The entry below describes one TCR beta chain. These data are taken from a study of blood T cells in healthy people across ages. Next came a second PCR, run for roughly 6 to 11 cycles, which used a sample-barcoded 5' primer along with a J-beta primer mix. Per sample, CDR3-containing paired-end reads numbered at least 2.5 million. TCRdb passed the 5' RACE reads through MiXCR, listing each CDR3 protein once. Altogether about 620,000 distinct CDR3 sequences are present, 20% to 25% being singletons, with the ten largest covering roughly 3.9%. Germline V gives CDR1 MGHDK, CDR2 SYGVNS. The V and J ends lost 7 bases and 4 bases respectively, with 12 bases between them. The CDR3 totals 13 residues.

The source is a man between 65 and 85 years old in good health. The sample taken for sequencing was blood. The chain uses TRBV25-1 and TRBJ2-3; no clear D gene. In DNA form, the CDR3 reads TGTGCCAGCACCCCTGGGAACCCAGATACGCAGTATTTT. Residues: CASTPGNPDTQYF. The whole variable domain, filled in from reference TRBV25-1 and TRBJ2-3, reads EADIYQTPRYLVIGTGKKITLECSQTMGHDKMYWYQQDPGMELHLIHYSYGVNSTEKGDLSSESTVSRIRTEHFPLTLESARPSHTSQYLCASTPGNPDTQYFGPGTRLTVL.